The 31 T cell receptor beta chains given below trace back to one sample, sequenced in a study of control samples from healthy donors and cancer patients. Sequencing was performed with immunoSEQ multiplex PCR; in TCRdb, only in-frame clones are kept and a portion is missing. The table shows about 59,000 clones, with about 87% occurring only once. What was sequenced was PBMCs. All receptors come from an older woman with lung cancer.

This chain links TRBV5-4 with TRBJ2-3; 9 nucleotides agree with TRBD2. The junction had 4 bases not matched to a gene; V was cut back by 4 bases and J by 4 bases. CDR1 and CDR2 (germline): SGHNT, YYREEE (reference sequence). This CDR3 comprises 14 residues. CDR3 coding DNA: TGTGCCAGCAGCGACGGGACTAGCTCAGATACGCAGTATTTT. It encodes CASSDGTSSDTQYF.

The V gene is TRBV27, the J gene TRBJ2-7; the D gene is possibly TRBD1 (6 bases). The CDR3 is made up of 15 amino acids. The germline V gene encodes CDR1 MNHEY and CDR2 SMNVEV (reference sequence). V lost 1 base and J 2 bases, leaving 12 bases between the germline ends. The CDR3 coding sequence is TGTGCCAGCAGTTTATACCGGGACAAGCCCTACGAGCAGTACTTC. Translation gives CASSLYRDKPYEQYF.

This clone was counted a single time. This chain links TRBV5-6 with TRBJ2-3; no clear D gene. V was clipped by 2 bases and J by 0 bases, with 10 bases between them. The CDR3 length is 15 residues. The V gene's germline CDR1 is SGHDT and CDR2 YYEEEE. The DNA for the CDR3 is TGTGCCAGCAGCTTTGACCCGACGAGCACAGATACGCAGTATTTT. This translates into CASSFDPTSTDTQYF.

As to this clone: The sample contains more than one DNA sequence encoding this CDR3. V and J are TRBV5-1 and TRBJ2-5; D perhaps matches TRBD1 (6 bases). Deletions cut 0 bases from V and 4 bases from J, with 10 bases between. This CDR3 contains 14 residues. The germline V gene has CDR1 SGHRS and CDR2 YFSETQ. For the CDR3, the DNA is TGCGCCAGCAGCTTGGGAGGGGGAAGAGAGACCCAGTACTTC. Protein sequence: CASSLGGGRETQYF.

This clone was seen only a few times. The CDR3 sequence: CASSARGNGYTF. CDR3 DNA: TGTGCCAGCAGTGCCAGGGGGAACGGCTACACCTTC. The chain combines TRBV2 with TRBJ1-2; TRBD1 matches 7 bases. With 4 bases clipped from V and 8 bases from J, the junction kept 4 bases outside the gene matches. The CDR3 is 12 residues long. The germline V gene has CDR1 SNHLY and CDR2 FYNNEI.

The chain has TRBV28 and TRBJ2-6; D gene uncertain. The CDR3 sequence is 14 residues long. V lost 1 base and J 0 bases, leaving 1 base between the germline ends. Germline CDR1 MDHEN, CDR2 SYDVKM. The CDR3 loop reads CASSLYSGANVLTF. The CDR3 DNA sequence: TGTGCCAGCAGTTTATACTCTGGGGCCAACGTCCTGACTTTC.

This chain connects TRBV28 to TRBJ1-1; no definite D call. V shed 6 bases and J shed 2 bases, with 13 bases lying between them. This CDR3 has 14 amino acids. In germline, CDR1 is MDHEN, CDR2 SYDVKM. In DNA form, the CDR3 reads TGTGCCAGCAGGCGGGAGCGGCGAAACACTGAAGCTTTCTTT. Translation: CASRRERRNTEAFF.

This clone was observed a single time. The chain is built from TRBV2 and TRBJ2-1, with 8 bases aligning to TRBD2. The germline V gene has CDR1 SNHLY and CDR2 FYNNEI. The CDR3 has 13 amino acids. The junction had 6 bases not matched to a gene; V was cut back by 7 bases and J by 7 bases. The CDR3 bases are TGTGCCAGCAACAAGCGGGAGTTGAATGAGCAGTTCTTC. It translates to CASNKRELNEQFF.

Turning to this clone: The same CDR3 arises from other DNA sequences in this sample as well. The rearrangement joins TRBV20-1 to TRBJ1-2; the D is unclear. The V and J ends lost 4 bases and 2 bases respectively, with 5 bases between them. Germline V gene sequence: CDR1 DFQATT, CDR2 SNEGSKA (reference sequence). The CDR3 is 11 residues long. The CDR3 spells CSATGNYGYTF. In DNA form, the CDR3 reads TGCAGTGCTACCGGCAACTATGGCTACACCTTC.

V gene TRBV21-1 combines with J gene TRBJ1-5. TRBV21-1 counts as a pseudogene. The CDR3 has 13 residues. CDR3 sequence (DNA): TGTGCCAGCAACTCCGATGAGAGGGAGCCCCAGCATTTT. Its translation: CASNSDEREPQHF.

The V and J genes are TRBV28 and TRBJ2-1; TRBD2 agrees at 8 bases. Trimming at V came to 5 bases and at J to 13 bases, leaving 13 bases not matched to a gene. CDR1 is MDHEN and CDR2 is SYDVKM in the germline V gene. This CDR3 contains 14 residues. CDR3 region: CASSPAGTRSLQFF. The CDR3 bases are TGTGCCAGCAGTCCGGCCGGGACTAGAAGTTTACAGTTCTTC.

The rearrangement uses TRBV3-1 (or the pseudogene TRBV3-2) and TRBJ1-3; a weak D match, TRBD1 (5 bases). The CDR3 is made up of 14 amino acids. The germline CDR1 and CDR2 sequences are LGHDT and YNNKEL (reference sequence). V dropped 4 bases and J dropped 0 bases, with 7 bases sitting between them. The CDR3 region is CASSPRDSGNTIYF. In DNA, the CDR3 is TGTGCCAGCAGCCCCAGGGACTCTGGAAACACCATATATTTT.

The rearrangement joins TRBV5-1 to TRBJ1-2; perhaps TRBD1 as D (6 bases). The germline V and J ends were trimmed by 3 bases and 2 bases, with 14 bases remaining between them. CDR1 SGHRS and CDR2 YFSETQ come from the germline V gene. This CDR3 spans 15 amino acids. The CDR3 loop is CASSYTRTGNYGYTF. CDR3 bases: TGCGCCAGCAGCTACACGCGAACAGGGAACTATGGCTACACCTTC.

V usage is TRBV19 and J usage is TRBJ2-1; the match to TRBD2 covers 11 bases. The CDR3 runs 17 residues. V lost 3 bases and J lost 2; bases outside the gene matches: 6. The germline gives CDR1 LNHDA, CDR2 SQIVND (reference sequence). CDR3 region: CASSITLAGGPYNEQFF. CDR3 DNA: TGTGCCAGTAGTATCACGCTAGCGGGAGGACCCTACAATGAGCAGTTCTTC.

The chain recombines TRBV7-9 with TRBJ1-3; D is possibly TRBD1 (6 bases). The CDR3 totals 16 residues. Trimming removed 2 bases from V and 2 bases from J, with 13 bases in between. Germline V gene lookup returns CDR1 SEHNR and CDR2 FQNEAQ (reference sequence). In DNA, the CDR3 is TGTGCCAGCAGCTTAACGCAGGGGAGCACTGGAAACACCATATATTTT. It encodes CASSLTQGSTGNTIYF.

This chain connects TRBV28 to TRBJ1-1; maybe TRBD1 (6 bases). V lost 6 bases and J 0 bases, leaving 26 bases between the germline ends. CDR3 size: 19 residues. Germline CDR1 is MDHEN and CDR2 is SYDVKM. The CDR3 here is CASSRPGGLTGQLNTEAFF. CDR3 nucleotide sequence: TGTGCCAGCAGCCGCCCGGGGGGGTTAACGGGACAATTGAACACTGAAGCTTTCTTT.

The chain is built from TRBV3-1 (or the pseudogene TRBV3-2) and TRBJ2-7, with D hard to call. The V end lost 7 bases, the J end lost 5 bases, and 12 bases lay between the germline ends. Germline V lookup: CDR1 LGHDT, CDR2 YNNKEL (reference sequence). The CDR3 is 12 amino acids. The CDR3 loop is CASNQLGHEQYF. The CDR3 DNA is TGTGCCAGCAACCAGCTCGGCCACGAGCAGTACTTC.

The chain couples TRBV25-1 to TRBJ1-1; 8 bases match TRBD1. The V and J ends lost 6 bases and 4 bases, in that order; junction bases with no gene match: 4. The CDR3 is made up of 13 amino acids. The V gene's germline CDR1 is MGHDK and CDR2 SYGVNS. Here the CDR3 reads CASSSTGGTEAFF. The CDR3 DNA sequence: TGTGCCAGCAGCTCAACAGGGGGCACTGAAGCTTTCTTT.

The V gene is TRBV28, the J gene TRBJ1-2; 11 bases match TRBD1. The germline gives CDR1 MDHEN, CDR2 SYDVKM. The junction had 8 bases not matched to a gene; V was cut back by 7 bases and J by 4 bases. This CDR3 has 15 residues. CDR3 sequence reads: CASITGTGGVYGYTF. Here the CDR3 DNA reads TGTGCCAGCATCACCGGGACAGGGGGAGTCTATGGCTACACCTTC.

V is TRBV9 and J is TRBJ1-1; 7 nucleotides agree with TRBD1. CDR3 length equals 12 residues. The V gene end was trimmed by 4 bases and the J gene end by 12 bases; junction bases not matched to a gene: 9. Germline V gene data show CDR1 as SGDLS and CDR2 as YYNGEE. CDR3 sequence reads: CASSPIQGSPFF. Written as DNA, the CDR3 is TGTGCCAGCAGCCCAATACAGGGGTCACCTTTCTTT.

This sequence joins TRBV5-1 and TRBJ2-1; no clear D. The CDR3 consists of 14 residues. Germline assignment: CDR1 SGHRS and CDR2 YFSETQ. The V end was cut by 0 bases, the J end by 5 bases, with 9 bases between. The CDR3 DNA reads TGCGCCAGCAGCTTGGGACCCGGCGACAATGAGCAGTTCTTC. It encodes CASSLGPGDNEQFF.

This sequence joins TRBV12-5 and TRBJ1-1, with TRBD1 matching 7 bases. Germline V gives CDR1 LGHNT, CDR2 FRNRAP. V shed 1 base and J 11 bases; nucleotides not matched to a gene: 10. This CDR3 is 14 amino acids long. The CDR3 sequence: CASGLGQGVVPAFF. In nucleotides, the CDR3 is TGTGCTAGTGGTTTGGGACAGGGAGTGGTACCGGCTTTCTTT.

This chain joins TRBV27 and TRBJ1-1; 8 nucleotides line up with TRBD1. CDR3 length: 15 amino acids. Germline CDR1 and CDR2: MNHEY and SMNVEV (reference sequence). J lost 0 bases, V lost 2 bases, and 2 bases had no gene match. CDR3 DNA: TGTGCCAGCAGTTTACAGGGGGCCCTGAACACTGAAGCTTTCTTT. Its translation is CASSLQGALNTEAFF.

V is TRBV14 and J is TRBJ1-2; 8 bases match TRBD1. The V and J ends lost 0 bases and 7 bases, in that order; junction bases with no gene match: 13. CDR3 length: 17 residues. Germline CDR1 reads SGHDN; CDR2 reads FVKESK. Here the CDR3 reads CASSQDIGQGSLSGYTF. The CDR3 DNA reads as TGTGCCAGCAGCCAAGATATTGGACAGGGATCGTTGAGTGGCTACACCTTC.

The CDR3, as DNA: TGCGCCAGCAGCCAAGTCGGACTAGCCGGGGAGCTGTTTTTT. Its translation: CASSQVGLAGELFF. This rearrangement joins TRBV4-1 to TRBJ2-2, with 7 bases lining up with TRBD2. Germline values: CDR1 MGHRA, CDR2 YSYEKL. This CDR3 contains 14 residues. V lost 1 base to trimming and J lost 6 bases; unmatched junction nucleotides: 2.

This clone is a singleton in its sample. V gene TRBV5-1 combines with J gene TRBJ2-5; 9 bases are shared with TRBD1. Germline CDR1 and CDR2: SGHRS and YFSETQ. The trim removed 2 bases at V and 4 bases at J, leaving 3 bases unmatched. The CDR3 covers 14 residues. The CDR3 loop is CASSFRTGAETQYF. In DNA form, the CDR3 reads TGCGCCAGCAGCTTCCGGACAGGGGCAGAGACCCAGTACTTC.

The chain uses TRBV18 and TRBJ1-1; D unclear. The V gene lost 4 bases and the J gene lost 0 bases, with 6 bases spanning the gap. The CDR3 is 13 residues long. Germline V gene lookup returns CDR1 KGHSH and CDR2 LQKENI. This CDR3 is CASSLGMNTEAFF. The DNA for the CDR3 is TGTGCCAGCTCACTCGGCATGAACACTGAAGCTTTCTTT.

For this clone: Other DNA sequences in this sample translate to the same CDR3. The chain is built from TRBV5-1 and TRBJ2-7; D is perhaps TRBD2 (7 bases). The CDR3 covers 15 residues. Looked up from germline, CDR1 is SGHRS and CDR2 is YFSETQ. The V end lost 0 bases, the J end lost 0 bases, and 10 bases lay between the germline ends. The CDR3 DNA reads TGCGCCAGCAGCTTGGGAGGGGGGGACTCCTACGAGCAGTACTTC. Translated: CASSLGGGDSYEQYF. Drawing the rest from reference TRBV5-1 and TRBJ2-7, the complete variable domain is KAGVTQTPRYLIKTRGQQVTLSCSPISGHRSVSWYQQTPGQGLQFLFEYFSETQRNKGNFPGRFSGRQFSNSRSEMNVSTLELGDSALYLCASSLGGGDSYEQYFGPGTRLTVT.

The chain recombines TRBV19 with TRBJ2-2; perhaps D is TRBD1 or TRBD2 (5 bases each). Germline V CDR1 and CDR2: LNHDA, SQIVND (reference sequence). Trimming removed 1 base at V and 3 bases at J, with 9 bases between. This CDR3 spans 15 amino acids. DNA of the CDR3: TGTGCCAGTAGTATAGGTGGGGGTTACACCGGGGAGCTGTTTTTT. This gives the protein CASSIGGGYTGELFF.

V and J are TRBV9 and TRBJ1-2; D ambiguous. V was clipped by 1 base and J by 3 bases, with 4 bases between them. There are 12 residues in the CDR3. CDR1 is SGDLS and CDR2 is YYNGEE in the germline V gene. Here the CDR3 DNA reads TGTGCCAGCAGCGTACCTCACTATGGCTACACCTTC. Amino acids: CASSVPHYGYTF.

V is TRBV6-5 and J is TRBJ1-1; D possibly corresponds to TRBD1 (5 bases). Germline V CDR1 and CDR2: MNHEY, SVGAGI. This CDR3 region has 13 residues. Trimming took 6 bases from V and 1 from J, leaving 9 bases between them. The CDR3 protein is CASRQVANTEAFF. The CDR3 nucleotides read TGTGCCAGCAGACAGGTTGCGAACACTGAAGCTTTCTTT.